This T cell receptor (beta chain) was found in a study of cytomegalovirus exposure and HLA in healthy donors. Study background: One earlier analysis, a look at roughly 180 million T cells, found around 110 million unique TCR beta sequences.

General study points: Researchers reported in a later analysis that a missense DCLRE1C variant was tied to TCR beta V- and J-gene trimming.

As to this clone: No antigen is known for it.

The CDR3 totals 18 residues. V was clipped by 7 bases and J by 1 base; unmatched bases: 13. Germline V gives CDR1 SGDLS, CDR2 YYNGEE. The study ran its PCR with 60 Vbeta and 13 Jbeta primers. Here immunoSEQ multiplex PCR was the method, and the copy in TCRdb shows in-frame clones only, minus some. The data contain over 150,000 clones, just under 80% of them seen just once; the ten biggest clones take up around 3.1%. Specimen: PBMCs. V usage is TRBV9 and J usage is TRBJ2-2, with 10 bases aligning to TRBD2. The clonotype originates from a woman aged 45-65 years in good health and CMV-seropositive. CDR3 DNA: TGTGCCAGCGGGGAACTAGCGGGACTCTGGGGGAACACCGGGGAGCTGTTTTTT. It specifies CASGELAGLWGNTGELFF.